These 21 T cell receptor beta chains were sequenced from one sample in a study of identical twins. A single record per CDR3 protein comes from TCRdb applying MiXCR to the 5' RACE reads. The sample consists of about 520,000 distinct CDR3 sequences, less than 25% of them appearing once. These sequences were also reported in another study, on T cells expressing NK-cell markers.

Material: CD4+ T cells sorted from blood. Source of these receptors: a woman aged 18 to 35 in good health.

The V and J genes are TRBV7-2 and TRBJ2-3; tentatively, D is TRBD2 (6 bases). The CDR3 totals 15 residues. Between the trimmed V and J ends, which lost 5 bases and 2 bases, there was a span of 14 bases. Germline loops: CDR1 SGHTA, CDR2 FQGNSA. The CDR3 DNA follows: TGTGCCAGCAGCCCGAGGAGGGGCGTCACAGATACGCAGTATTTT. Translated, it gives CASSPRRGVTDTQYF.

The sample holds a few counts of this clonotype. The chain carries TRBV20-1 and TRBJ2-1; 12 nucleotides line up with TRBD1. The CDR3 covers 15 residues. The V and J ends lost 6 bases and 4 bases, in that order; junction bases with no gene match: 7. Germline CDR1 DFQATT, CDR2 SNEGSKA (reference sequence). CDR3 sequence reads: CSARGQGAIYNEQFF. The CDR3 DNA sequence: TGCAGTGCCAGGGGACAGGGGGCAATTTACAATGAGCAGTTCTTC.

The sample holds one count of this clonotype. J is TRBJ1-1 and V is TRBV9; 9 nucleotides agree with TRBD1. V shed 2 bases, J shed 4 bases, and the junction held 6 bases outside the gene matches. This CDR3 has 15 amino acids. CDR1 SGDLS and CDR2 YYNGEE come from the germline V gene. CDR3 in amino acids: CASSVGQGIGTEAFF. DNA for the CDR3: TGTGCCAGCAGCGTCGGACAGGGGATCGGCACTGAAGCTTTCTTT.

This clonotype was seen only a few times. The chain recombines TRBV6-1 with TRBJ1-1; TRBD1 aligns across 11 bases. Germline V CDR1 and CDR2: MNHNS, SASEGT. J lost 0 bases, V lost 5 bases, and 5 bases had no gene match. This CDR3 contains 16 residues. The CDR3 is CASSPGDRGMNTEAFF. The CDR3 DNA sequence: TGTGCCAGCAGTCCCGGGGACAGGGGGATGAACACTGAAGCTTTCTTT.

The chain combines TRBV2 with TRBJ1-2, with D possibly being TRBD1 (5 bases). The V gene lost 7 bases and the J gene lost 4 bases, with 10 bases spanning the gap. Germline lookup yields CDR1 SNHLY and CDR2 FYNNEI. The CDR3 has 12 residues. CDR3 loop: CASTYRGYGYTF. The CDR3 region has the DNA TGTGCCAGCACCTATAGGGGCTATGGCTACACCTTC.

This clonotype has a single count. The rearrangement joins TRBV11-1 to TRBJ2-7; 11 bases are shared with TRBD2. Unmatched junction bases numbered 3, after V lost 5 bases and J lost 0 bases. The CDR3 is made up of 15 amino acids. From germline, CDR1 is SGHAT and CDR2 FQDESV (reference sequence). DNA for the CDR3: TGTGCCAGCAGCGCTAGCGGGGGGCACTCCTACGAGCAGTACTTC. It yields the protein CASSASGGHSYEQYF.

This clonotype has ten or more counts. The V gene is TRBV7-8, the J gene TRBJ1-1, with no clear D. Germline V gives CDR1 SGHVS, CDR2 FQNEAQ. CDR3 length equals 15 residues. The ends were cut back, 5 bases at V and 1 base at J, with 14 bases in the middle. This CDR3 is CASSPGMSPNTEAFF. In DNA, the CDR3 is TGTGCCAGCAGCCCCGGAATGTCACCGAACACTGAAGCTTTCTTT.

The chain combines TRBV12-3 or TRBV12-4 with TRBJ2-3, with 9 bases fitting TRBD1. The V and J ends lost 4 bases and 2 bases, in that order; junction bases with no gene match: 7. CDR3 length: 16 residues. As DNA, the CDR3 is TGTGCCAGCAGTTCGTGGACAGGGGTTAACACAGATACGCAGTATTTT. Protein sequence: CASSSWTGVNTDTQYF.

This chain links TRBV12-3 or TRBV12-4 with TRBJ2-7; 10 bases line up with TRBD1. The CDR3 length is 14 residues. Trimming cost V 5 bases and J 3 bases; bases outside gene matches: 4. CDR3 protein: CASSRQGAGYEQYF. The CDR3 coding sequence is TGTGCCAGCAGTCGACAGGGGGCGGGCTACGAGCAGTACTTC.

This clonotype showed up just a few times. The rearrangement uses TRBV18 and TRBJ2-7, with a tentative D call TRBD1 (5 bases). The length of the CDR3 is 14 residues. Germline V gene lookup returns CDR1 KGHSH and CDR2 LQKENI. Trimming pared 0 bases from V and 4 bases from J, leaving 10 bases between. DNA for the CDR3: TGTGCCAGCTCACCACCGGCCAGGGATTACGAGCAGTACTTC. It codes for CASSPPARDYEQYF.

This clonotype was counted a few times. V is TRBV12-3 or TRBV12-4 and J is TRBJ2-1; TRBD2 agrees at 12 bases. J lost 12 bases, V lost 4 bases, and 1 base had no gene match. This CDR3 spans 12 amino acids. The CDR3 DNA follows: TGTGCCAGCAGTTCGGGACTAGCGGGGCAGTTCTTC. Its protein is CASSSGLAGQFF.

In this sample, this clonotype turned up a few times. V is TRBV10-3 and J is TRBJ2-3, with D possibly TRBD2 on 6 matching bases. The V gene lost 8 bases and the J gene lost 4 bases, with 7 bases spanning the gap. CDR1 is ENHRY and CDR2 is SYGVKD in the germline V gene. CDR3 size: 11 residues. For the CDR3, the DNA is TGTGCCATCGCGGGGTCAGATACGCAGTATTTT. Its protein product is CAIAGSDTQYF.

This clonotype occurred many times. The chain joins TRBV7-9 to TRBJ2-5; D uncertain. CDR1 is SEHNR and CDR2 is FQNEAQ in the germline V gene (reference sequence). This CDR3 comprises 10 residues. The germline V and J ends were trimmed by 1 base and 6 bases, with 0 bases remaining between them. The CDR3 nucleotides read TGTGCCAGCAGCTTAGAGACCCAGTACTTC. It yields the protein CASSLETQYF. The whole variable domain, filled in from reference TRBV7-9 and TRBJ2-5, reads DTGVSQNPRHKITKRGQNVTFRCDPISEHNRLYWYRQTLGQGPEFLTYFQNEAQLEKSRLLSDRFSAERPKGSFSTLEIQRTEQGDSAMYLCASSLETQYFGPGTRLLVL.

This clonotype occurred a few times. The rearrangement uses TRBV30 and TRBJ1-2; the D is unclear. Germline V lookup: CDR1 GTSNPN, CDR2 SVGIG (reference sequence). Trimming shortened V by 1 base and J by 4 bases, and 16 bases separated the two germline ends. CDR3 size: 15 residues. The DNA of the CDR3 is TGTGCCTGGAGTGAGATATCAACACCCCTCTATGGCTACACCTTC. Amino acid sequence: CAWSEISTPLYGYTF.

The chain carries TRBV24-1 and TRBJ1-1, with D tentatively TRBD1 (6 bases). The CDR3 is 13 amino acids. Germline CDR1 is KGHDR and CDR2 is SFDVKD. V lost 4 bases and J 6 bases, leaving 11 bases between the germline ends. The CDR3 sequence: CATSDTGSAEAFF. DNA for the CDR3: TGTGCCACCAGTGACACAGGGAGCGCTGAAGCTTTCTTT.

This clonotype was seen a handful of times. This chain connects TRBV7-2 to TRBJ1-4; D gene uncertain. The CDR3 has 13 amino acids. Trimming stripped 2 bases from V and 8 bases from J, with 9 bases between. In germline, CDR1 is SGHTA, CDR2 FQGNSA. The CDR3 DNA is TGTGCCAGCAGCTTACGCGGGGAGGAAAAACTGTTTTTT. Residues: CASSLRGEEKLFF. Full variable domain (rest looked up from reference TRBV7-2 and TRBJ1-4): GAGVSQSPSNKVTEKGKDVELRCDPISGHTALYWYRQSLGQGLEFLIYFQGNSAPDKSGLPSDRFSAERTGGSVSTLTIQRTQQEDSAVYLCASSLRGEEKLFFGSGTQLSVL.

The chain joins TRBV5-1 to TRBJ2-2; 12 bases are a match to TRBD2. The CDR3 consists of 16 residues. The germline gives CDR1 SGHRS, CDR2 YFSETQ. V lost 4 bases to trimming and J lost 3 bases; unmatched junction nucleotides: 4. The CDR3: CASSPRLAGDTGELFF. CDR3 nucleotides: TGCGCCAGCAGCCCCAGACTAGCGGGAGACACCGGGGAGCTGTTTTTT. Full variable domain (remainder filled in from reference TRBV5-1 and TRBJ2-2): KAGVTQTPRYLIKTRGQQVTLSCSPISGHRSVSWYQQTPGQGLQFLFEYFSETQRNKGNFPGRFSGRQFSNSRSEMNVSTLELGDSALYLCASSPRLAGDTGELFFGEGSRLTVL.

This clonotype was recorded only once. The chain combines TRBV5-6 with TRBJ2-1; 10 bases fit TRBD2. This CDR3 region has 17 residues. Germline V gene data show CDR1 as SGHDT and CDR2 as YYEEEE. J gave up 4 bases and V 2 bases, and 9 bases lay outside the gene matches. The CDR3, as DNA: TGTGCCAGCAGCTTTGGCCTAGCGGGGGCCCCATACAATGAGCAGTTCTTC. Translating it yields CASSFGLAGAPYNEQFF.

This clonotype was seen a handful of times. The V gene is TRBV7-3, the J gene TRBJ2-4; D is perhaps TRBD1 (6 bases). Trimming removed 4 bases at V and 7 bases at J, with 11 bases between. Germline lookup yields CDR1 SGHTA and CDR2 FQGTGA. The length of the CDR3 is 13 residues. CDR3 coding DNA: TGTGCCAGCAGCTCAGATGGACAGAACATTCAGTACTTC. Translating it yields CASSSDGQNIQYF.

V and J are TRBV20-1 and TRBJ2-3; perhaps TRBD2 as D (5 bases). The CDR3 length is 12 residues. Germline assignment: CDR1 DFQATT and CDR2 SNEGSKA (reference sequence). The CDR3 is CAGAKGTDTQYF. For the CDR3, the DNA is TGCGCGGGTGCAAAGGGCACAGATACGCAGTATTTT.

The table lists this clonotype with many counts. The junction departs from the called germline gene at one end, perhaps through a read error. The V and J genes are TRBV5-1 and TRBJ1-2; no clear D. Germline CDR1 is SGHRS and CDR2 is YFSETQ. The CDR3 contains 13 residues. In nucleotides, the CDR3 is TGTGCCAGCAGCTTAGATCGAGATTATGGCTACACCTTC. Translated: CASSLDRDYGYTF.